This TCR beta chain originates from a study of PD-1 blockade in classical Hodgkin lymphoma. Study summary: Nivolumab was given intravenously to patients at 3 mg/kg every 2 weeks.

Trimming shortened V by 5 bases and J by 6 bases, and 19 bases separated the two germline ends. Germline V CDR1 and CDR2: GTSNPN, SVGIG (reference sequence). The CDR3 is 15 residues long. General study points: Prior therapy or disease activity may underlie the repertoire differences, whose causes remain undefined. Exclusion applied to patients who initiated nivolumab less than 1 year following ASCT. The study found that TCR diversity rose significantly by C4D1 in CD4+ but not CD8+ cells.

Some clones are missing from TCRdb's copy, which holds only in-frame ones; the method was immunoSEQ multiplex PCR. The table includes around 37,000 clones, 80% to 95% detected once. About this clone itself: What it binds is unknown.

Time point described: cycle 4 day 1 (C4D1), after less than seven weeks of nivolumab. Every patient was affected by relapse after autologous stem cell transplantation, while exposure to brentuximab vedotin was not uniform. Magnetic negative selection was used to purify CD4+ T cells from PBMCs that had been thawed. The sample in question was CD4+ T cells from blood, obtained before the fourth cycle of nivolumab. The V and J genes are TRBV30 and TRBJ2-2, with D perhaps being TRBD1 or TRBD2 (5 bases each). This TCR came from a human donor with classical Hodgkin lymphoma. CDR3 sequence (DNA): TGTGCCTGGCGAGTCTCCGGGGCGACCTCCGGGGAGCTGTTTTTT. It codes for CAWRVSGATSGELFF.